This TCR beta chain was obtained from a study of T cells in Graves' hyperthyroidism and ophthalmopathy. The CDR3 is made up of 17 amino acids. V was cut by 1 base and J by 4 bases, with 18 bases left in between. Germline lookup yields CDR1 MNHEY and CDR2 SVGEGT. There were TCR beta CDR3 regions amplified from RNA transcripts. TCR CDR3 underwent first-round RT-PCR with the HTBI primer set. TCRdb itself ran the multiplex PCR reads through MiXCR, one entry per CDR3 protein. The repertoire consists of approximately 300,000 distinct CDR3 sequences, with about 18% occurring once and the leading ten covering approximately 57%.

The TCR was taken from a woman aged 55-75 years with Graves' ophthalmopathy. Sequencing input: blood. The genes are TRBV6-2 or TRBV6-3 and TRBJ2-3; D call uncertain. The CDR3 sequence: CASSYWGWRHEADTQYF. The DNA of the CDR3 is TGTGCCAGCAGTTACTGGGGATGGCGACACGAGGCAGATACGCAGTATTTT.